This TCR beta chain is drawn from a study of vaccination effects on CD4 cells after COVID-19. The CDR3 is 15 amino acids. V was pared by 1 base and J by 7 bases, with 14 bases between. Per germline, CDR1 SGDLS and CDR2 YYNGEE. Study observations and caveats: Marked clonal contraction of both clone types appeared late after vaccination.

Within the ViraFEST assay, antigen-specific CD4+ T cells underwent expansion with viral peptide pools prior to sequencing. When ten to eleven days of culture had elapsed, CD4+ T cells were isolated. Vaccine recipients had no previous SARS-CoV-2 infection; their nucleocapsid antibodies were negative. Cultures of fewer than 2.5 million PBMC per well contained approximately 10 IU/ml IL-2 plus 10 ug/ml peptides. Profiled with immunoSEQ multiplex PCR; TCRdb holds only in-frame clones, not every one. Of 50,000 or so clones listed, roughly 79% are singletons. Of note for this clone: Its target is unknown.

This chain uses TRBV9 with TRBJ2-2, with a possible D match to TRBD2 (6 bases). Specimen: CD4+ T cells from PBMCs cultured with HCoV-OC43 spike peptides, collected before COVID-19 vaccination. Subset described: HCoV-OC43 spike overlapping peptide pool stimulation. The receptor was derived from a human donor who received a COVID-19 vaccine. The CDR3 nucleotides read TGTGCCAGCAGCGTACAAGGGGACTTCGGCGGGGAGCTGTTTTTT. Translated: CASSVQGDFGGELFF.